A single sample is the source of the 28 T cell receptor beta chains below, sequenced in a study of PD-1 blockade in classical Hodgkin lymphoma. The time point was: cycle 4 day 1 (C4D1), after more than 5 weeks of nivolumab. All patients experienced relapse after autologous stem cell transplantation, and brentuximab vedotin exposure was variable. From thawed PBMCs, CD4+ T cells were purified using magnetic negative selection. Sequencing used immunoSEQ multiplex PCR; TCRdb keeps in-frame clones, though not all of them. The sample consists of around 37,000 clones, 92% of them appearing once. The specimen was CD4+ T cells from blood, collected before the fourth cycle of nivolumab. The receptors were gathered from a human donor with classical Hodgkin lymphoma.

The CDR3 DNA reads as TGTGCCAGCAGCCGGAGGGGGACCCAGTACTTC. Translation: CASSRRGTQYF. The chain uses TRBV5-8 and TRBJ2-5, with D possibly TRBD2 on 6 matching bases. The ends were cut back, 4 bases at V and 7 bases at J, with 8 bases in the middle. CDR3 length: 11 residues. Germline assignment: CDR1 SGHTS and CDR2 YDEGEE.

Here the CDR3 DNA reads TGCGCCAGCAGCCCTTGGGCCCGGGCAACTAATGAAAAACTGTTTTTT. Residues: CASSPWARATNEKLFF. The V and J genes are TRBV5-1 and TRBJ1-4; D remains ambiguous. Trimming left V 4 bases short and J 0 bases short, with 13 bases between. The CDR3 has 16 amino acids. Germline-derived CDR1 and CDR2 are SGHRS and YFSETQ. Drawing the rest from reference TRBV5-1 and TRBJ1-4, the complete variable domain is KAGVTQTPRYLIKTRGQQVTLSCSPISGHRSVSWYQQTPGQGLQFLFEYFSETQRNKGNFPGRFSGRQFSNSRSEMNVSTLELGDSALYLCASSPWARATNEKLFFGSGTQLSVL.

This clone has only a few counts. The J gene is TRBJ1-4, the V gene TRBV30; D gene uncertain. The CDR3 sequence is 14 residues long. V dropped 0 bases and J dropped 8 bases, with 13 bases sitting between them. Germline V gene sequence: CDR1 GTSNPN, CDR2 SVGIG (reference sequence). The DNA of the CDR3 is TGTGCCTGGAGTGTTAGCCGGGTTGGAGAAAAACTGTTTTTT. It translates to CAWSVSRVGEKLFF.

This chain uses TRBV11-2 with TRBJ2-5, with 10 bases that match TRBD1. Trimming took 5 bases from V and 1 from J; bases not matched to a gene: 4. The germline gives CDR1 SGHAT, CDR2 FQNNGV. This CDR3 spans 15 amino acids. CDR3 sequence (DNA): TGTGCCAGCAGCAACCGGGACAGGGGCCAAGAGACCCAGTACTTC. This translates into CASSNRDRGQETQYF. Full variable domain (missing parts from reference TRBV11-2 and TRBJ2-5): EAGVAQSPRYKIIEKRQSVAFWCNPISGHATLYWYQQILGQGPKLLIQFQNNGVVDDSQLPKDRFSAERLKGVDSTLKIQPAKLEDSAVYLCASSNRDRGQETQYFGPGTRLLVL.

The gene calls are TRBV5-5 and TRBJ2-5; TRBD1 matches at 9 bases. This CDR3 contains 14 residues. V dropped 4 bases and J dropped 5; count of bases not matched to a gene: 6. CDR1 and CDR2 (germline): SGHKS, YYEKEE (reference sequence). As DNA, the CDR3 is TGTGCCAGCAGCGCCGGACAGGGGACGGAGACCCAGTACTTC. Protein: CASSAGQGTETQYF. Filled out from reference TRBV5-5 and TRBJ2-5, the complete variable domain reads DAGVTQSPTHLIKTRGQQVTLRCSPISGHKSVSWYQQVLGQGPQFIFQYYEKEERGRGNFPDRFSARQFPNYSSELNVNALLLGDSALYLCASSAGQGTETQYFGPGTRLLVL.

The V and J genes are TRBV30 and TRBJ2-3, with 8 bases lining up with TRBD1. Germline CDR1 reads GTSNPN; CDR2 reads SVGIG (reference sequence). The CDR3 consists of 18 residues. V shed 1 base, J shed 0 bases, and the junction held 12 bases outside the gene matches. CDR3 residues: CAWSDDISTGGSTDTQYF. CDR3 coding DNA: TGTGCCTGGAGTGACGACATATCCACAGGGGGGAGCACAGATACGCAGTATTTT.

CDR3 residues: CASSPSGGSSGANVLTF. In nucleotides, the CDR3 is TGTGCCAGCTCCCCAAGCGGGGGATCCTCTGGGGCCAACGTCCTGACTTTC. The chain combines TRBV18 with TRBJ2-6; TRBD2 matches at 8 bases. Germline V gives CDR1 KGHSH, CDR2 LQKENI. With 6 bases clipped from V and 0 bases from J, the junction kept 7 bases outside the gene matches. There are 17 residues in the CDR3.

This clone was picked up one time. The rearrangement joins TRBV10-1 to TRBJ2-4; D is perhaps TRBD1 (6 bases). The germline V gene has CDR1 WNHNN and CDR2 SYGVQD (reference sequence). The CDR3 is 14 residues long. V was trimmed by 3 bases and J by 9 bases, leaving 15 bases between them. The CDR3 coding sequence is TGCGCCAGCAGTGATCACAGGGATTTCGGCATTCAGTACTTC. Amino acid sequence: CASSDHRDFGIQYF.

CDR3 bases: TGTGCCAGCAGCTTAACCAGGGGCGAGGAAAAACTGTTTTTT. Translating it yields CASSLTRGEEKLFF. The V call is TRBV7-9, the J call TRBJ1-4; perhaps TRBD1 as D (6 bases). The CDR3 spans 14 residues. Germline CDR1 is SEHNR and CDR2 is FQNEAQ (reference sequence). The V end was cut by 2 bases, the J end by 8 bases, with 12 bases between.

The rearrangement uses TRBV29-1 and TRBJ1-1; D call uncertain. This CDR3 contains 10 residues. Trimming pared 4 bases from V and 8 bases from J, leaving 8 bases between. CDR1 SQVTM and CDR2 ANQGSEA come from the germline V gene. CDR3 amino acids: CSVGLLEAFF. The CDR3, as DNA: TGCAGCGTTGGTCTATTAGAAGCTTTCTTT.

This chain joins TRBV7-6 and TRBJ2-7; the D gene could be TRBD1 or TRBD2 (5 bases each). Per the germline V gene, CDR1 is SGHVS and CDR2 is FNYEAQ. V lost 1 base, J lost 4 bases, and 14 bases lay in between. CDR3 length: 15 amino acids. DNA of the CDR3: TGTGCCAGCAGCTTAGTTGAGGGGACCCCTTACGAGCAGTACTTC. Translating it yields CASSLVEGTPYEQYF.

The chain is built from TRBV11-2 and TRBJ1-2; no clear D gene. The germline V gene has CDR1 SGHAT and CDR2 FQNNGV. V shed 0 bases and J shed 4 bases, with 6 bases lying between them. The CDR3 extends over 13 amino acids. The CDR3 loop is CASSLDMGYGYTF. CDR3 bases: TGTGCCAGCAGCTTAGATATGGGCTATGGCTACACCTTC.

V and J are TRBV7-9 and TRBJ2-7; no clear D gene. The length of the CDR3 is 14 residues. Germline-derived CDR1 and CDR2 are SEHNR and FQNEAQ (reference sequence). Trimming took 5 bases from V and 5 from J, leaving 16 bases between them. CDR3 sequence: CASSQSNRVDEQYF. DNA for the CDR3: TGTGCCAGCAGCCAATCAAATCGGGTCGACGAGCAGTACTTC.

This clone has just one count. The genes are TRBV5-6 and TRBJ2-7, with TRBD1 matching over 8 bases. The CDR3 is 14 residues long. V lost 1 base and J lost 2; bases outside the gene matches: 2. Per germline, CDR1 SGHDT and CDR2 YYEEEE. CDR3 protein: CASSLTGGTYEQYF. CDR3 DNA sequence: TGTGCCAGCAGCTTGACAGGGGGGACCTACGAGCAGTACTTC.

The V and J genes are TRBV10-3 and TRBJ2-5; D gene uncertain. Germline V gene sequence: CDR1 ENHRY, CDR2 SYGVKD. The ends were cut back, 4 bases at V and 2 bases at J, with 8 bases in the middle. The CDR3 is made up of 13 amino acids. The CDR3 nucleotides read TGTGCCATCAGTGTTTCACAGCAAGAGACCCAGTACTTC. Its protein product is CAISVSQQETQYF.

This chain uses TRBV6-5 with TRBJ1-1; TRBD1 matches at 8 bases. V trimming: 6 bases; J trimming: 1 base; junction bases outside the gene matches: 7. The CDR3 runs 15 residues. Germline values: CDR1 MNHEY, CDR2 SVGAGI. The CDR3 loop is CASSRQGQANTEAFF. In nucleotides, the CDR3 is TGTGCCAGCAGCCGACAGGGGCAGGCGAACACTGAAGCTTTCTTT.

V usage is TRBV2 and J usage is TRBJ1-5; D may be TRBD1 (5 bases). This CDR3 has 12 amino acids. Germline CDR1 and CDR2: SNHLY and FYNNEI. Trimming left V 8 bases short and J 7 bases short, with 12 bases between. CDR3 DNA: TGTGCCAGCCGGGGGTTGGGCCAGCCCCAGCATTTT. Translated, it gives CASRGLGQPQHF.

This clone was counted a single time. The V call is TRBV14, the J call TRBJ2-1; 10 bases fit TRBD1. Unmatched junction bases numbered 3, after V lost 4 bases and J lost 9 bases. CDR3 length: 13 amino acids. The V gene's germline CDR1 is SGHDN and CDR2 FVKESK. The CDR3 bases are TGTGCCAGCAGCCGGGGACAGGGGCCTGAGCAGTTCTTC. It specifies CASSRGQGPEQFF. The full variable domain, with the rest looked up from reference TRBV14 and TRBJ2-1, is EAGVTQFPSHSVIEKGQTVTLRCDPISGHDNLYWYRRVMGKEIKFLLHFVKESKQDESGMPNNRFLAERTGGTYSTLKVQPAELEDSGVYFCASSRGQGPEQFFGPGTRLTVL.

This clone showed up just a few times. The CDR3 bases are TGTGCCAGCTCACTACGGGGACAGAACACTGAAGCTTTCTTT. It encodes CASSLRGQNTEAFF. The gene calls are TRBV18 and TRBJ1-1; D may be TRBD1 (6 bases). Germline-derived CDR1 and CDR2 are KGHSH and LQKENI. This CDR3 spans 14 amino acids. Trimming cost V 4 bases and J 1 base, with 10 bases left between them.

This chain connects TRBV19 to TRBJ2-5; the D gene is possibly TRBD2 (6 bases). V shed 6 bases and J shed 5 bases, with 19 bases lying between them. Germline V CDR1 and CDR2: LNHDA, SQIVND (reference sequence). This CDR3 is 15 amino acids long. Here the CDR3 reads CASSLESGASETQYF. The CDR3 DNA reads TGTGCCAGTAGCCTTGAATCGGGAGCGTCGGAGACCCAGTACTTC.

The J gene is TRBJ2-4, the V gene TRBV4-1; maybe TRBD2 (7 bases). The CDR3 totals 19 residues. The germline V and J ends were trimmed by 0 bases and 1 base, with 19 bases remaining between them. Per the germline V gene, CDR1 is MGHRA and CDR2 is YSYEKL. The chain's CDR3 is CASSQEGGGGSGAKNIQYF. The CDR3 nucleotides are TGCGCCAGCAGCCAAGAAGGTGGGGGCGGGAGTGGGGCCAAAAACATTCAGTACTTC.

DNA of the CDR3: TGTGCCAGCAGTCGCGGACTAGCGGGAGGGGGAAAACATAGCACAGATACGCAGTATTTT. This codes for CASSRGLAGGGKHSTDTQYF. The gene calls are TRBV28 and TRBJ2-3; 15 bases fit TRBD2. The germline gives CDR1 MDHEN, CDR2 SYDVKM. The V segment lost 5 bases and the J segment 0 bases; nucleotides outside the gene matches: 12. This CDR3 region has 20 residues.

Only one count was recorded for this clone. V and J are TRBV19 and TRBJ1-2, with 7 bases lining up with TRBD1. The trim removed 8 bases at V and 4 bases at J, leaving 10 bases unmatched. Germline loops: CDR1 LNHDA, CDR2 SQIVND (reference sequence). There are 14 residues in the CDR3. CDR3 in DNA: TGTGCCAGTCAGCAAGGGGGCCTGACCTATGGCTACACCTTC. It encodes CASQQGGLTYGYTF.

V is TRBV28 and J is TRBJ2-7; possibly TRBD2 for D (5 bases). CDR1 and CDR2 from the germline V gene are MDHEN and SYDVKM. The CDR3 totals 15 residues. With 7 bases removed from V and 2 bases from J, the gap between germline ends came to 18 bases. Written as DNA, the CDR3 is TGTGCCAGCAAGGTCAGTGTGGGAGCCCCCTACGAGCAGTACTTC. Translated: CASKVSVGAPYEQYF.

In DNA, the CDR3 is TGCGCCAGCAACCCGGGACAGGGGCGTGGAGGCTACACCTTC. Translating gives CASNPGQGRGGYTF. V and J are TRBV5-1 and TRBJ1-2; 10 bases agree with TRBD1. Per the germline V gene, CDR1 is SGHRS and CDR2 is YFSETQ. Unmatched junction bases numbered 10, after V lost 6 bases and J lost 8 bases. The CDR3 has 14 amino acids.

V usage is TRBV5-1 and J usage is TRBJ1-2, with 7 bases fitting TRBD1. J lost 4 bases, V lost 3 bases, and 9 bases had no gene match. CDR1 SGHRS and CDR2 YFSETQ come from the germline V gene. The CDR3 totals 15 residues. The CDR3 sequence: CASSSTGTAVYGYTF. DNA for the CDR3: TGCGCCAGCAGCTCTACCGGGACAGCTGTCTATGGCTACACCTTC. Full variable domain (missing parts from reference TRBV5-1 and TRBJ1-2): KAGVTQTPRYLIKTRGQQVTLSCSPISGHRSVSWYQQTPGQGLQFLFEYFSETQRNKGNFPGRFSGRQFSNSRSEMNVSTLELGDSALYLCASSSTGTAVYGYTFGSGTRLTVV.

The genes are TRBV9 and TRBJ2-7; 8 bases align to TRBD2. Germline V gives CDR1 SGDLS, CDR2 YYNGEE. Trimming took 0 bases from V and 3 from J; bases not matched to a gene: 2. The CDR3 consists of 14 residues. The CDR3 sequence is CASSVATSGYEQYF. In DNA, the CDR3 is TGTGCCAGCAGCGTAGCTACTAGCGGCTACGAGCAGTACTTC.

This rearrangement joins TRBV15 to TRBJ2-4; no reliable D call. From germline, CDR1 is LNHNV and CDR2 YYDKDF (reference sequence). The V and J ends lost 5 bases and 7 bases respectively, with 3 bases between them. The CDR3 covers 10 residues. The CDR3 sequence is CATSGNIQYF. The CDR3, as DNA: TGTGCCACCAGCGGTAACATTCAGTACTTC. Using reference TRBV15 and TRBJ2-4 for the parts outside the CDR3, the full variable domain is DAMVIQNPRYQVTQFGKPVTLSCSQTLNHNVMYWYQQKSSQAPKLLFHYYDKDFNNEADTPDNFQSRRPNTSFCFLDIRSPGLGDTAMYLCATSGNIQYFGAGTRLSVL.